This entry features one T cell receptor (beta chain) sequence. The source of the sample is a study of blood T cell repertoires in COVID-19. The table came from immunoSEQ multiplex PCR; TCRdb's copy has only in-frame clones and leaves some out. Of 150,000 to 200,000 clones listed, 87% are singletons. The sequenced sample consisted of peripheral blood. The sequence was collected from a man aged 55 to 70 with active or convalescent COVID-19.

The CDR3 sequence: CASSLGDRGQETQYF. The CDR3 coding sequence is TGCGCCAGCAGCTTAGGGGACAGGGGCCAAGAGACCCAGTACTTC. The rearrangement joins TRBV5-1 to TRBJ2-5; 10 bases match TRBD1. CDR3 length equals 15 residues. The V segment lost 2 bases and the J segment 1 base; nucleotides outside the gene matches: 2. CDR1 is SGHRS, CDR2 YFSETQ, per germline. The entire variable domain, with the rest obtained from reference TRBV5-1 and TRBJ2-5, is as follows: KAGVTQTPRYLIKTRGQQVTLSCSPISGHRSVSWYQQTPGQGLQFLFEYFSETQRNKGNFPGRFSGRQFSNSRSEMNVSTLELGDSALYLCASSLGDRGQETQYFGPGTRLLVL.